The T cell receptor (beta chain) described here comes from a study of T cell changes during pregnancy in multiple sclerosis. Trimming at V came to 5 bases and at J to 0 bases, leaving 3 bases not matched to a gene. CDR1 SGHRS and CDR2 YFSETQ come from the germline V gene. The CDR3 totals 15 residues. The data were produced by immunoSEQ multiplex PCR, yet TCRdb's version contains in-frame clones alone and is incomplete. The table includes 20,000 to 25,000 clones, 85% to 95% detected once. The specimen comprised CD4+ T cells from peripheral blood mononuclear cells, sampled in the third trimester of pregnancy. This TCR was sampled from a female donor with multiple sclerosis, enrolled in a pregnancy study. The chain has TRBV5-1 and TRBJ1-4, with 8 bases aligning to TRBD1. The CDR3, as DNA: TGCGCCAGCAGTCAGGGGGCTGCAACTAATGAAAAACTGTTTTTT. This gives the protein CASSQGAATNEKLFF.